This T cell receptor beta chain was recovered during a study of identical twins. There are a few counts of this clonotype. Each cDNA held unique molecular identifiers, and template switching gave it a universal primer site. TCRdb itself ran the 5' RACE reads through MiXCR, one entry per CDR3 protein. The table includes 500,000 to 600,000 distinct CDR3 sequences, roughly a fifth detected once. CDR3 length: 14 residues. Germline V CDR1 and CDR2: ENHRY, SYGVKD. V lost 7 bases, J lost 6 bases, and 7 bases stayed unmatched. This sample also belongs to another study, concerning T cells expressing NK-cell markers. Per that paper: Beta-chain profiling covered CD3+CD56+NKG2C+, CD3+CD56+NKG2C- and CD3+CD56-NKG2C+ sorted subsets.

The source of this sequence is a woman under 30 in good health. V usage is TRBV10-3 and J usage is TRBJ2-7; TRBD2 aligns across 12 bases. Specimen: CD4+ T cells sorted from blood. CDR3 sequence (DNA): TGTGCCATCACTAGACTAGCGGGAGCGGTCGAGCAGTACTTC. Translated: CAITRLAGAVEQYF.